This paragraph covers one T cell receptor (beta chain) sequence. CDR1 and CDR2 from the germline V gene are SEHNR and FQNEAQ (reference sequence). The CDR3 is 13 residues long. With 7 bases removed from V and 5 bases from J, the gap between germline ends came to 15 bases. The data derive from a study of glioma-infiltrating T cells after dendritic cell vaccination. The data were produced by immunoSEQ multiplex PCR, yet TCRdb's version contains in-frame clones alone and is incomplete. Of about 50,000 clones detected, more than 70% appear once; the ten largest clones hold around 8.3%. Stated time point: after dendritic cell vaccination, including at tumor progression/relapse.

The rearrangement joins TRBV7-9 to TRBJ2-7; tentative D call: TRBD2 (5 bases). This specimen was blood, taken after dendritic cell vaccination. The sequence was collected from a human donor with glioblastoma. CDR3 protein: CASNQEGRDEQYF. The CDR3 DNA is TGTGCCAGCAACCAAGAGGGCCGGGACGAGCAGTACTTC.